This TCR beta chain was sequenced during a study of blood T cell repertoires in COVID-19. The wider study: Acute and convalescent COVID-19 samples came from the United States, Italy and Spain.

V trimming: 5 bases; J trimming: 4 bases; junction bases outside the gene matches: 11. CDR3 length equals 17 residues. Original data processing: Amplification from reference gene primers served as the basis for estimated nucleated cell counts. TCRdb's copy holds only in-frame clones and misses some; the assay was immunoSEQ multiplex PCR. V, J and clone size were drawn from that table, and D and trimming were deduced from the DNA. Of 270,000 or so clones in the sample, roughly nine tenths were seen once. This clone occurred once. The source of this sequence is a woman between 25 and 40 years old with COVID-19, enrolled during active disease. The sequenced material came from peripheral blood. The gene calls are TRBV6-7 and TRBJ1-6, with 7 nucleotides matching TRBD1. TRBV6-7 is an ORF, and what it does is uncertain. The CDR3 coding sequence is TGTGCCAGCAGTCACAGGGCAGGGGGATCGTATAATTCACCCCTCCACTTT. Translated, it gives CASSHRAGGSYNSPLHF.